These 9 T cell receptor beta chains originate from one sample sequenced in a study of blood T cell repertoires in COVID-19. Assay used: immunoSEQ multiplex PCR; TCRdb lists only in-frame clones, some missing. The table lists about 130,000 clones, roughly 83% of them singletons, with around an eighth in the top ten. Material: peripheral blood. The origin of the receptors is a woman aged 25 to 45 who had recovered from COVID-19.

Only a few counts were recorded for this clone. The chain carries TRBV2 and TRBJ2-7; 7 bases agree with TRBD2. This CDR3 region has 16 residues. Germline V lookup: CDR1 SNHLY, CDR2 FYNNEI. With 3 bases clipped from V and 7 bases from J, the junction kept 15 bases outside the gene matches. The CDR3 spells CASSDKSGGRTREQYF. In nucleotides, the CDR3 is TGTGCCAGCAGTGATAAGTCCGGCGGGAGAACGCGAGAGCAGTACTTC.

V usage is TRBV29-1 and J usage is TRBJ2-2; 8 bases fit TRBD1. With 7 bases clipped from V and 1 base from J, the junction kept 8 bases outside the gene matches. The germline gives CDR1 SQVTM, CDR2 ANQGSEA. This CDR3 region has 15 residues. The CDR3 region is CSGRSGTGNTGELFF. CDR3 sequence (DNA): TGCAGCGGCAGATCCGGGACAGGGAACACCGGGGAGCTGTTTTTT.

The chain employs TRBV5-1 and TRBJ1-4, with TRBD1 matching 9 bases. With 3 bases clipped from V and 7 bases from J, the junction kept 4 bases outside the gene matches. Germline-derived CDR1 and CDR2 are SGHRS and YFSETQ. The CDR3 has 14 amino acids. The CDR3 spells CASSSGTGFEKLFF. The CDR3, as DNA: TGCGCCAGCAGCTCCGGGACAGGGTTTGAAAAACTGTTTTTT. The whole variable domain, remainder taken from reference TRBV5-1 and TRBJ1-4, is KAGVTQTPRYLIKTRGQQVTLSCSPISGHRSVSWYQQTPGQGLQFLFEYFSETQRNKGNFPGRFSGRQFSNSRSEMNVSTLELGDSALYLCASSSGTGFEKLFFGSGTQLSVL.

The chain couples TRBV3-1 (or the pseudogene TRBV3-2) to TRBJ2-2; perhaps TRBD2 as D (5 bases). V was shortened by 2 bases and J by 5 bases, with 15 bases between the two germline ends. This CDR3 is 16 amino acids long. CDR1 and CDR2 (germline): LGHDT, YNNKEL (reference sequence). The CDR3 DNA sequence: TGTGCCAGCAGCCAACGAGGGATCATCGAAACCGGGGAGCTGTTTTTT. Translating it yields CASSQRGIIETGELFF.

The chain uses TRBV5-1 and TRBJ1-1, with D perhaps TRBD1 (5 bases). The germline V and J ends were trimmed by 4 bases and 0 bases, with 16 bases remaining between them. The CDR3 runs 16 residues. Germline V gene data show CDR1 as SGHRS and CDR2 as YFSETQ. CDR3 residues: CASSGNSGLMNTEAFF. The CDR3 nucleotides are TGCGCCAGCAGCGGAAATTCAGGGCTTATGAACACTGAAGCTTTCTTT.

The chain has TRBV11-2 and TRBJ2-1; 11 bases line up with TRBD2. The CDR3 sequence is 15 residues long. Trimming removed 3 bases from V and 4 bases from J; junction bases left unmatched: 2. Germline assignment: CDR1 SGHAT and CDR2 FQNNGV. The CDR3 nucleotides read TGTGCCAGCAGCTTTAGCGGGGGGGTATACAATGAGCAGTTCTTC. Protein sequence: CASSFSGGVYNEQFF. The full variable domain, in which reference TRBV11-2 and TRBJ2-1 provide the parts outside the CDR3, is EAGVAQSPRYKIIEKRQSVAFWCNPISGHATLYWYQQILGQGPKLLIQFQNNGVVDDSQLPKDRFSAERLKGVDSTLKIQPAKLEDSAVYLCASSFSGGVYNEQFFGPGTRLTVL.

This sequence joins TRBV18 and TRBJ1-1, with 8 bases fitting TRBD1. V lost 4 bases to trimming and J lost 6 bases; unmatched junction nucleotides: 10. Germline V gene data show CDR1 as KGHSH and CDR2 as LQKENI. This CDR3 region has 15 residues. The CDR3 reads CASSRYRGAEAEAFF. For the CDR3, the DNA is TGTGCCAGCTCACGGTACAGGGGGGCGGAAGCTGAAGCTTTCTTT.

The gene calls are TRBV15 and TRBJ2-1; TRBD1 matches 7 bases. This CDR3 has 15 residues. Trimming removed 4 bases from V and 2 bases from J; junction bases left unmatched: 5. CDR1 is LNHNV, CDR2 YYDKDF, per germline (reference sequence). CDR3 sequence (DNA): TGTGCCACCAGCATAGAAAGGGGGCCCTACAATGAGCAGTTCTTC. Translated: CATSIERGPYNEQFF.

This clone was counted at least ten times. This chain links TRBV19 with TRBJ2-7; D remains ambiguous. The CDR3 extends over 15 amino acids. Trimming removed 6 bases at V and 0 bases at J, with 15 bases between. Germline V gives CDR1 LNHDA, CDR2 SQIVND (reference sequence). The CDR3 DNA sequence: TGTGCCAGTAGACGAAACAGTGACCTCTCCTACGAGCAGTACTTC. Its protein is CASRRNSDLSYEQYF.